This passage covers 2 T cell receptor beta chains from one sample sequenced in a study of shared clonotypes between healthy human individuals. The assay was immunoSEQ multiplex PCR, and TCRdb's table has in-frame clones only and misses some. This table holds about 730,000 clones, roughly two thirds found once. Sequenced sample: memory CD4+ T cells sorted from blood. The subset: CD45RA-negative fraction. Every receptor here comes from a young woman in good health.

The CDR3 loop reads CAWSVPGGSQPQHF. As DNA, the CDR3 is TGTGCCTGGAGTGTACCGGGGGGCTCTCAGCCCCAGCATTTT. This chain links TRBV30 with TRBJ1-5, with D maybe TRBD1 (6 bases). In germline, CDR1 is GTSNPN, CDR2 SVGIG (reference sequence). The length of the CDR3 is 14 residues. V shed 0 bases and J shed 6 bases, with 12 bases lying between them.

This chain connects TRBV6-1 to TRBJ1-1; D is ambiguous. Trimming took 6 bases from V and 5 from J, leaving 7 bases between them. The V gene's germline CDR1 is MNHNS and CDR2 SASEGT. The CDR3 totals 11 residues. The CDR3 DNA reads TGTGCCAGCAGAGACGGAACTGAAGCTTTCTTT. Translated: CASRDGTEAFF.